This T cell receptor beta chain was identified during a study of blood T cell repertoires in COVID-19 (TCRdb year 2020). About the full investigation: The collaborator samples originated in the United States, Italy and Spain and spanned the acute and convalescent phases of COVID-19. The material from the prospective study consisted of cDNA or gDNA derived from T cells, B-cell-depleted T cells, or PBMCs. Deeply sampled blood TCRbeta repertoires from subjects exposed to, actively infected with, or recovered from COVID-19 were included in the dataset. A freely available public database, intended as a resource for researchers studying the immune response to SARS-CoV-2, is where the repertoires were released. The samples were drawn from the first 160 participants of the ongoing ImmuneRACE study and from over a thousand subjects provided by 6 global collaborators. Nearly every sample came with metadata listing a de-identified subject ID, COVID-19 status, age in years and sex. Where HLA class I and class II types were available, the types were taken from metadata supplied by the sample provider, not from assay-based typing.

A few counts support this clone. Its antigen remains unidentified. Base qualities are not provided; no much larger clone lies one nucleotide away. Enrolling through a virtual design, the prospective study's participants ranged in age from roughly 18 to 89 years and lived across more than 20 United States geographic areas. In the prospective study, cohorts were assigned on the basis of participant-reported clinical history obtained from a screening survey and a study questionnaire. For ImmuneRACE Cohort 3, a participant was defined as recovered based on two consecutive negative NP/OP PCR tests, clearance by a healthcare professional, or resolution of symptoms. Each participant in the prospective study had whole blood, serum and a nasopharyngeal or oropharyngeal swab collected by mobile phlebotomists. Over a 2-month period, participants in the prospective study had the option of providing additional blood draws and questionnaires. Before DNA extraction, blood samples from the prospective study were shipped at room temperature or frozen.

Beyond this particular receptor, the publication reports: Clinical and demographic metadata were provided uncurated, with the amount varying by source and participant.

The immunoSEQ Assay, a bias-controlled multiplex PCR, was used to amplify TCRbeta CDR3 regions from genomic DNA. Turning to the authors' computational methods: The number of nucleated cells in each sample was estimated by amplification of reference gene primers within the assay. Sequence reads were collapsed and filtered to measure the absolute abundance of every unique TCRbeta CDR3 rearrangement. For each sample, productive Simpson clonality was calculated as the square root of Simpson's diversity index over productive rearrangements. Sourced from immuneACCESS, this table was stored by TCRdb with only in-frame sequences that have V and J called. A share of the clones is absent; for the studies checked, an unresolved V gene accounts for under half, and the remainder has no known explanation. V and J calls and clone size are as listed in that table; D and trimming were resolved from the DNA. The sample yields roughly 280,000 clones; around 91% were counted once. The ten top clones hold 2.4% of the sample.

The source is a woman under 30 who had recovered from COVID-19. The sample comprised PBMCs or T cells enriched from blood (not recorded which).

The DNA reads TGTGCCAGCAGCTTATCAGGGGGGAATCAGCCCCAGCATTTT. This encodes CASSLSGGNQPQHF. The V and J genes are TRBV11-2 and TRBJ1-5, with 7 junctional bases fitting TRBD1. The CDR3 spans 14 residues, from the cysteine through the phenylalanine. The DNA shown is the 42-base CDR3, in frame from base 1. As encoded in the germline V gene, CDR1 is SGHAT while CDR2 is FQNNGV. From V the trimming removes 2 bases and from J it removes 4 bases, while the gene matches leave 2 bases of the junction unaccounted for. The entire variable domain, with the stretches around the CDR3 drawn from the reference TRBV11-2 and TRBJ1-5 proteins, is EAGVAQSPRYKIIEKRQSVAFWCNPISGHATLYWYQQILGQGPKLLIQFQNNGVVDDSQLPKDRFSAERLKGVDSTLKIQPAKLEDSAVYLCASSLSGGNQPQHFGDGTRLSIL.